The clone carrying this T cell receptor (beta chain) was detected many times. The germline V gene has CDR1 SGHRS and CDR2 YFSETQ. CDR3 length: 11 residues. Between the trimmed V and J ends, which lost 5 bases and 5 bases, there was a span of 8 bases. This sample stems from a study of neurological immune-mediated disorders. TCRdb reprocessed the 5' RACE reads via MiXCR and lists one record per CDR3 protein. The sample gives some 50,000 distinct CDR3 sequences, roughly 2% of which show up once; roughly 2.1% is in the top ten. The source of this sequence is a woman aged 40 to 50 with multiple sclerosis. Specimen: PBMCs. The rearrangement links TRBV5-1 to TRBJ2-7; D gene unclear. The CDR3 DNA sequence: TGCGCCAGCAGGTTCGGAGACGAGCAGTACTTC. This sequence encodes CASRFGDEQYF.